One sample yielded the 24 T cell receptor beta chains listed below, sequenced in a study of T cells after yellow fever vaccination. MiXCR, run by TCRdb on the 5' RACE reads, gives a single entry per CDR3 protein. The table includes some 250,000 distinct CDR3 sequences, roughly 3.5% detected once. This specimen was PBMCs, taken 15 days after the yellow fever booster vaccination. All receptors come from a man aged 18-30 years who received the YFV17D yellow fever vaccine.

There are many counts of this clonotype. The V and J genes are TRBV30 and TRBJ2-1; TRBD2 aligns across 12 bases. Germline lookup yields CDR1 GTSNPN and CDR2 SVGIG (reference sequence). The CDR3 contains 15 residues. J was trimmed by 8 bases and V by 5 bases; bases with no gene match: 10. The CDR3 DNA reads as TGTGCCTGGGCGCCCCTAGCGGGGGGGCCGGATGAGCAGTTCTTC. It is translated as CAWAPLAGGPDEQFF.

At least ten counts were recorded for this clonotype. CDR3 protein: CASSQDSERPYEQYV. In DNA, the CDR3 is TGTGCCAGCAGCCAAGATTCGGAGAGACCCTACGAGCAGTACGTC. This chain links TRBV3-2 with TRBJ2-7. TRBV3-2 is an annotated pseudogene. The CDR3 sequence is 15 residues long.

A few counts support this clonotype. The chain is built from TRBV5-4 and TRBJ2-1; D remains unclear. The V end lost 0 bases, the J end lost 10 bases, and 8 bases lay between the germline ends. The CDR3 has 12 residues. CDR1 is SGHNT and CDR2 is YYREEE in the germline V gene (reference sequence). For the CDR3, the DNA is TGTGCCAGCAGCTTGGAGGATGGGGAGCAGTTCTTC. It yields the protein CASSLEDGEQFF.

This clonotype was counted at least ten times. The V gene is TRBV15, the J gene TRBJ1-5, with TRBD1 identical over 8 bases. CDR1 and CDR2 from the germline V gene are LNHNV and YYDKDF (reference sequence). V shed 5 bases and J 3 bases; nucleotides not matched to a gene: 6. The CDR3 has 15 residues. The CDR3, as DNA: TGTGCCACCAGCGACCGACAGGGGCCCAATCAGCCCCAGCATTTT. This translates into CATSDRQGPNQPQHF. The variable domain in full, completed from reference TRBV15 and TRBJ1-5, reads DAMVIQNPRYQVTQFGKPVTLSCSQTLNHNVMYWYQQKSSQAPKLLFHYYDKDFNNEADTPDNFQSRRPNTSFCFLDIRSPGLGDTAMYLCATSDRQGPNQPQHFGDGTRLSIL.

This clonotype occurred a few times. The V gene is TRBV5-6, the J gene TRBJ2-1; a possible D gene is TRBD2 (6 bases). V gave up 0 bases and J gave up 3 bases, with 10 bases separating them. CDR1 is SGHDT and CDR2 is YYEEEE in the germline V gene. The CDR3 runs to 15 residues. The DNA of the CDR3 is TGTGCCAGCAGCTTGGTGGGGACTGACTACAATGAGCAGTTCTTC. This translates into CASSLVGTDYNEQFF.

This clonotype was detected ten times or more. CDR3 amino acids: CASSQETRQGGYNEQFF. CDR3 nucleotide sequence: TGCGCCAGCAGCCAAGAAACCCGGCAGGGTGGTTACAATGAGCAGTTCTTC. The J gene is TRBJ2-1, the V gene TRBV4-3; weak D call: TRBD1 (5 bases). V was cut by 0 bases and J by 4 bases, with 16 bases left in between. Germline loops: CDR1 LGHNA, CDR2 YSLEER. This CDR3 spans 17 amino acids.

This clonotype appeared many times. J is TRBJ2-3 and V is TRBV5-1; either TRBD1 or TRBD2 may supply D (6 bases each). CDR3 size: 15 residues. The V gene's germline CDR1 is SGHRS and CDR2 YFSETQ. Trimming shortened V by 1 base and J by 4 bases, and 13 bases separated the two germline ends. DNA for the CDR3: TGCGCCAGCAGCTTGTCGGAGGGGGAGGCAGATACGCAGTATTTT. This translates into CASSLSEGEADTQYF.

This clonotype was recorded many times. The rearrangement joins TRBV4-3 to TRBJ2-1, with TRBD2 matching 10 bases. This CDR3 has 15 residues. The trim removed 2 bases at V and 6 bases at J, leaving 4 bases unmatched. CDR1 is LGHNA and CDR2 is YSLEER in the germline V gene. CDR3 region: CASSQPSGGLNEQFF. CDR3 DNA: TGCGCCAGCAGCCAACCTAGCGGGGGCCTCAATGAGCAGTTCTTC.

This clonotype came up many times. V and J are TRBV7-9 and TRBJ2-6; the D call may be TRBD1 or TRBD2 (5 bases each). Germline V gene sequence: CDR1 SEHNR, CDR2 FQNEAQ (reference sequence). V was trimmed by 6 bases and J by 1 base, leaving 19 bases between them. The CDR3 is 18 residues long. CDR3 DNA: TGTGCCAGCAGACCACAGATTGGGGGTCGTTCTGGGGCCAACGTCCTGACTTTC. It is translated as CASRPQIGGRSGANVLTF.

This clonotype was detected many times. The chain is built from TRBV6-5 and TRBJ1-2, with D perhaps matching TRBD1 (6 bases). Trimming removed 5 bases at V and 2 bases at J, with 15 bases between. CDR3 length equals 15 residues. CDR1 is MNHEY and CDR2 is SVGAGI in the germline V gene. The CDR3 DNA follows: TGTGCCAGCAGTCTCGGACGGGGGGCAAACTATGGCTACACCTTC. Protein: CASSLGRGANYGYTF.

This clonotype was observed at least ten times. V and J are TRBV2 and TRBJ1-6, with unresolved D. This CDR3 comprises 13 residues. CDR1 and CDR2 from the germline V gene are SNHLY and FYNNEI. V was shortened by 4 bases and J by 6 bases, with 7 bases between the two germline ends. This chain's CDR3 is CASSGGGNSPLHF. The CDR3 region has the DNA TGTGCCAGCAGTGGGGGAGGTAATTCACCCCTCCACTTT.

The sample holds many counts of this clonotype. The gene calls are TRBV5-1 and TRBJ1-2; 7 bases map to TRBD1. The junction had 14 bases not matched to a gene; V was cut back by 5 bases and J by 4 bases. Looked up from germline, CDR1 is SGHRS and CDR2 is YFSETQ. The CDR3 is 16 amino acids. As DNA, the CDR3 is TGCGCCAGCAGGGGGGGGACAGTGCCTTCTACCTATGGCTACACCTTC. Its protein is CASRGGTVPSTYGYTF.

This clonotype turned up a few times. The CDR3 loop is CASAGETTGTQYF. In nucleotides, the CDR3 is TGTGCCAGCGCGGGAGAAACTACCGGGACCCAGTACTTC. The chain has TRBV2 and TRBJ2-5; 7 bases map to TRBD2. The V gene's germline CDR1 is SNHLY and CDR2 FYNNEI. The trim removed 8 bases at V and 7 bases at J, leaving 10 bases unmatched. The CDR3 extends over 13 amino acids.

Ten or more counts support this clonotype. The chain is built from TRBV7-2 and TRBJ1-2; 7 bases map to TRBD1. The germline CDR1 and CDR2 sequences are SGHTA and FQGNSA. V lost 4 bases, J lost 8 bases, and 7 bases stayed unmatched. The CDR3 runs 13 residues. CDR3 amino acids: CASSWDSRSGYTF. The CDR3 bases are TGTGCCAGCAGCTGGGACAGCCGGTCGGGCTACACCTTC.

This clonotype was counted ten times or more. The chain combines TRBV5-1 with TRBJ2-5; D ambiguous. Germline loops: CDR1 SGHRS, CDR2 YFSETQ. The V end was cut by 3 bases, the J end by 2 bases, with 14 bases between. The CDR3 spans 15 residues. CDR3 amino acids: CASSWLPGVQETQYF. The CDR3, as DNA: TGCGCCAGCAGCTGGCTACCTGGGGTACAAGAGACCCAGTACTTC.

In its sample, this clonotype was seen many times. V usage is TRBV7-9 and J usage is TRBJ2-1; 7 bases agree with TRBD2. The CDR3 has 16 amino acids. Germline V gives CDR1 SEHNR, CDR2 FQNEAQ (reference sequence). J gave up 5 bases and V 5 bases, and 12 bases lay outside the gene matches. DNA of the CDR3: TGTGCCAGCAGCCCCCGGACGGGACTAACCAACAATGAGCAGTTCTTC. The encoded protein is CASSPRTGLTNNEQFF.

This clonotype was observed many times. The chain joins TRBV5-1 to TRBJ2-3; D not certain. The V gene lost 2 bases and the J gene lost 7 bases, with 5 bases spanning the gap. This CDR3 has 11 amino acids. CDR1 and CDR2 from the germline V gene are SGHRS and YFSETQ. CDR3 loop: CASSFQNTQYF. CDR3 sequence (DNA): TGCGCCAGCAGCTTTCAAAATACGCAGTATTTT.

This clonotype occurred many times. The CDR3 here is CASSSQGAGSTDTQYF. The CDR3, as DNA: TGCGCCAGCAGCTCACAGGGGGCTGGCAGCACAGATACGCAGTATTTT. The genes are TRBV5-1 and TRBJ2-3, with 9 bases fitting TRBD1. Germline CDR1 reads SGHRS; CDR2 reads YFSETQ. This CDR3 is 16 amino acids long. Trimming took 3 bases from V and 0 from J; bases not matched to a gene: 5. Filled out from reference TRBV5-1 and TRBJ2-3, the complete variable domain reads KAGVTQTPRYLIKTRGQQVTLSCSPISGHRSVSWYQQTPGQGLQFLFEYFSETQRNKGNFPGRFSGRQFSNSRSEMNVSTLELGDSALYLCASSSQGAGSTDTQYFGPGTRLTVL.

This clonotype was observed many times. The rearrangement links TRBV5-1 to TRBJ2-1; D may match TRBD1 or TRBD2 (7 bases each). There are 16 residues in the CDR3. Trimming stripped 3 bases from V and 3 bases from J, with 16 bases between. The germline gives CDR1 SGHRS, CDR2 YFSETQ. DNA of the CDR3: TGCGCCAGCAGCTCTGACTCAGGGGGGGGCTACAATGAGCAGTTCTTC. Amino acid sequence: CASSSDSGGGYNEQFF.

The gene calls are TRBV5-1 and TRBJ2-6, with D tentatively TRBD1 (6 bases). The CDR3 runs 15 residues. Trimming took off 5 bases at V and 0 bases at J, with 9 bases between the two ends. The V gene's germline CDR1 is SGHRS and CDR2 YFSETQ. The CDR3 spells CASSGQTSGANVLTF. CDR3 nucleotide sequence: TGCGCCAGCAGTGGACAGACCTCTGGGGCCAACGTCCTGACTTTC.

This clonotype was found many times. V gene TRBV7-2 combines with J gene TRBJ2-4; D call uncertain. CDR1 and CDR2 (germline): SGHTA, FQGNSA. Deletions cut 2 bases from V and 5 bases from J, with 7 bases between. The CDR3 consists of 13 residues. This chain's CDR3 is CASSLNAENIQYF. The CDR3 DNA is TGTGCCAGCAGCTTAAATGCGGAAAACATTCAGTACTTC.

This clonotype was seen repeatedly, ten times or more. The V call is TRBV6-1, the J call TRBJ1-5; TRBD1 might be the D (5 bases). Germline V gene sequence: CDR1 MNHNS, CDR2 SASEGT. V shed 8 bases and J shed 1 base, with 9 bases lying between them. The CDR3 runs 13 residues. This CDR3 is CASGDLSNQPQHF. Here the CDR3 DNA reads TGTGCCAGCGGGGACCTGAGCAATCAGCCCCAGCATTTT.

This clonotype came up many times. The chain uses TRBV12-3 or TRBV12-4 and TRBJ2-3; 14 positions match TRBD2. V lost 6 bases to trimming and J lost 4 bases; unmatched junction nucleotides: 6. CDR3 length: 16 amino acids. The CDR3: CASSSWTSGGSDTQYF. CDR3 nucleotide sequence: TGTGCCAGCAGCTCCTGGACTAGCGGGGGGTCAGATACGCAGTATTTT.

This clonotype was observed at least ten times. The chain uses TRBV19 and TRBJ1-1, with 9 nucleotides matching TRBD1. V was clipped by 3 bases and J by 8 bases; unmatched bases: 10. The CDR3 has 15 amino acids. Germline V gene data show CDR1 as LNHDA and CDR2 as SQIVND (reference sequence). The CDR3 nucleotides read TGTGCCAGTAGTATTCCGGGACAGGGAGTAGCGGAAGCTTTCTTT. The encoded protein is CASSIPGQGVAEAFF.